These T cell receptor beta chains were read from a single sample in a study of tumor-infiltrating lymphocytes in localized non-small cell lung cancer. This table comes from immunoSEQ multiplex PCR, and its TCRdb copy is limited to in-frame clones, with some not included. The table lists 5,800 or so clones, roughly 70% of them singletons. Material for sequencing was uninvolved lung tissue not adjacent to the tumor. The source is a human donor with non-small cell lung cancer. The CDR3 runs from the conserved cysteine through the conserved F or W. A D gene is named only where the DNA matches it firmly. Not all rows give a size; the values are once, few, many and, for expanded clones, a class.

j_gene: TRBJ1-3; v_gene: TRBV9; d_gene: NA; abundance: NA; CDR3nt: TGTGCCAGCAGTGCCCCCGGGGACGCTGGAAACACCATATATTTT; CDR3aa: CASSAPGDAGNTIYF
j_gene: TRBJ2-5; v_gene: TRBV7-2; d_gene: TRBD1; abundance: NA; CDR3nt: TGTGCCAGCAGCTTGATAGGGGGCGCGGGAGAGACCCAGTACTTC; CDR3aa: CASSLIGGAGETQYF
j_gene: TRBJ1-1; v_gene: TRBV7-9; d_gene: TRBD1; abundance: NA; CDR3nt: TGTGCCAGCAGCTTAACAGGGGGGAACACTGAAGCTTTCTTT; CDR3aa: CASSLTGGNTEAFF
j_gene: TRBJ2-7; v_gene: TRBV19; d_gene: NA; abundance: NA; CDR3nt: TGTGCCAGTAGTATTAACAGGTTCGGGGGCGAGCAGTACTTC; CDR3aa: CASSINRFGGEQYF
j_gene: TRBJ1-4; v_gene: TRBV21-1; d_gene: NA; abundance: NA; CDR3nt: TGTGCCAGCAGCTCCCGGACCTATTTT; CDR3aa: CASSSRTYF
j_gene: TRBJ2-1; v_gene: TRBV7-9; d_gene: TRBD2; abundance: NA; CDR3nt: TGTGCCAGCAGCTTAGGACTAGCCCACTCTATATCCTACAATGAGCAGTTCTTC; CDR3aa: CASSLGLAHSISYNEQFF
j_gene: TRBJ1-6; v_gene: TRBV10-1; d_gene: TRBD1; abundance: NA; CDR3nt: TGCGCCAGCAGTGTACCGACAGGGGGCTCCTATAATTCACCCCTCCACTTT; CDR3aa: CASSVPTGGSYNSPLHF
j_gene: TRBJ1-5; v_gene: TRBV6-6; d_gene: NA; abundance: NA; CDR3nt: TGTGCCAGCACCACAGGGAGTAGTAGTCAGCCCCAGCATTTT; CDR3aa: CASTTGSSSQPQHF
j_gene: TRBJ2-5; v_gene: TRBV14; d_gene: NA; abundance: NA; CDR3nt: TGTGCCAGCAGCCAAGTGCCGGGGGCGGCAGAGACCCAGTACTTC; CDR3aa: CASSQVPGAAETQYF
j_gene: TRBJ2-7; v_gene: TRBV6-5; d_gene: TRBD2; abundance: NA; CDR3nt: TGTGCCAGCAGCCGTCGACTAGCGCTCACCTACGAGCAGTACTTC; CDR3aa: CASSRRLALTYEQYF
j_gene: TRBJ1-1; v_gene: TRBV28; d_gene: NA; abundance: NA; CDR3nt: TGTGCCAGCAGCCCAATTGGGAGACAAGAAGCTTTCTTT; CDR3aa: CASSPIGRQEAFF
j_gene: TRBJ2-3; v_gene: TRBV25-1; d_gene: NA; abundance: NA; CDR3nt: TGTGCCAGCAGTGTTCAGTCCGGGCCGGATACGCAGTATTTT; CDR3aa: CASSVQSGPDTQYF
j_gene: TRBJ1-1; v_gene: TRBV7-3; d_gene: TRBD1; abundance: NA; CDR3nt: TGTGCCAGCAGCCCCCAGGGGGACACTGAAGCTTTCTTT; CDR3aa: CASSPQGDTEAFF
j_gene: TRBJ1-4; v_gene: TRBV5-8; d_gene: TRBD1; abundance: NA; CDR3nt: TGTGCCAGCAGACGTCCGGGACAGGGGCAAAGTGAAAAACTGTTTTTT; CDR3aa: CASRRPGQGQSEKLFF
j_gene: TRBJ2-5; v_gene: TRBV14; d_gene: NA; abundance: NA; CDR3nt: TGTGCCAGCAGCCAAGGCTTCCAAGAGACCCAGTACTTC; CDR3aa: CASSQGFQETQYF
j_gene: TRBJ1-1; v_gene: TRBV2; d_gene: NA; abundance: NA; CDR3nt: TGTGCCAGCAGTTCAACCGGGGAGGGGGAGAGGGTGCTCTCTGAAGCTTTCTTT; CDR3aa: CASSSTGEGERVLSEAFF
j_gene: TRBJ1-1; v_gene: TRBV27; d_gene: TRBD1; abundance: NA; CDR3nt: TGTGCCAGCAGCCTAAATTTCAGGGGGACTGAAGCTTTCTTT; CDR3aa: CASSLNFRGTEAFF
j_gene: TRBJ2-3; v_gene: TRBV15; d_gene: NA; abundance: NA; CDR3nt: TGTGCCACCAGCAGATACGGGACTGGGGACACAGATACGCAGTATTTT; CDR3aa: CATSRYGTGDTDTQYF
j_gene: TRBJ1-1; v_gene: TRBV11-2; d_gene: NA; abundance: few; CDR3nt: TGTGCCAGCAGCTTAGGGTCGGGAACTGAAGCTTTCTTT; CDR3aa: CASSLGSGTEAFF
j_gene: TRBJ1-3; v_gene: TRBV2; d_gene: TRBD1; abundance: NA; CDR3nt: TGTGCCAGCTCTGGGACAGGGTCCGGAAACACCATATATTTT; CDR3aa: CASSGTGSGNTIYF
j_gene: TRBJ2-2; v_gene: TRBV7-2; d_gene: NA; abundance: NA; CDR3nt: TGTGCCAGCAGCTTAGCGGGGGGTACCGGGGAGCTGTTTTTT; CDR3aa: CASSLAGGTGELFF
j_gene: TRBJ2-7; v_gene: TRBV6-1; d_gene: NA; abundance: NA; CDR3nt: TGTGCCAGCATTCAGGAACGATCGGGGGAGCAGTACTTC; CDR3aa: CASIQERSGEQYF
j_gene: TRBJ2-7; v_gene: TRBV28; d_gene: NA; abundance: NA; CDR3nt: TGTGCCAGCAGTAGCCGGGACACGTCCTACGAGCAGTACTTC; CDR3aa: CASSSRDTSYEQYF
j_gene: TRBJ1-1; v_gene: TRBV28; d_gene: NA; abundance: NA; CDR3nt: TGTGCCAGCTCCACAGTGAACACTGAAGCTTTCTTT; CDR3aa: CASSTVNTEAFF